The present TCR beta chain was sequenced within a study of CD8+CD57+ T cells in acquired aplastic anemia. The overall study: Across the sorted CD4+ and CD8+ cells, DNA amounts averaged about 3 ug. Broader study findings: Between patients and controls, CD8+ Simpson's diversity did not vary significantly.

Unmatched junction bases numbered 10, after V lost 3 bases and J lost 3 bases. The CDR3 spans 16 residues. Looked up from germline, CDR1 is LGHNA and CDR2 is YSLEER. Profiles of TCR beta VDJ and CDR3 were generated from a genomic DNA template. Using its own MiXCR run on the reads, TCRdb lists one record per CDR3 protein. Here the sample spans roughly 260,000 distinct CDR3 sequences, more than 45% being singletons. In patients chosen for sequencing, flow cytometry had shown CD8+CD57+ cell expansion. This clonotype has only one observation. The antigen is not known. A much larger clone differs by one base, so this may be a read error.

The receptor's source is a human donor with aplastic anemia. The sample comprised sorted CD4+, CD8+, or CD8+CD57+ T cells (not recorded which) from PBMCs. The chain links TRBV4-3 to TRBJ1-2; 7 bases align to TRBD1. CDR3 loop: CASSQAPGQNDYGYTF. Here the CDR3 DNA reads TGCGCCAGCAGCCAGGCCCCGGGACAGAATGACTATGGCTACACCTTC.